One and the same sample provided the 4 T cell receptor beta chains below, sequenced in a study of shared clonotypes between healthy human individuals. The table came from immunoSEQ multiplex PCR; TCRdb's copy has only in-frame clones and leaves some out. The data show roughly 410,000 clones, with about 97% seen just once and 0.32% held by the top ten. The sequencing input was memory CD8+ T cells sorted from blood. Subset here: CD45RO+ cells pooled with CCR7-negative TemRA cells. The receptors come from a man aged 25 to 45 in good health.

V gene TRBV10-2 combines with J gene TRBJ1-1, with D tentatively TRBD1 (5 bases). There are 14 residues in the CDR3. V was trimmed by 9 bases and J by 1 base, leaving 15 bases between them. Germline V gene lookup returns CDR1 WSHSY and CDR2 SAAADI. The CDR3 coding sequence is TGCGCCAGGACTCCGGGACCCCCGAACACTGAAGCTTTCTTT. The encoded protein is CARTPGPPNTEAFF.

V usage is TRBV6-1 and J usage is TRBJ2-4, with TRBD2 as a possible D gene (6 bases). Trimming took off 4 bases at V and 3 bases at J, with 19 bases between the two ends. The CDR3 is 17 amino acids. The germline CDR1 and CDR2 sequences are MNHNS and SASEGT. The CDR3 coding sequence is TGTGCCAGCAGTGTCGGACTAATTCGGGTAAACAAAAACATTCAGTACTTC. The encoded protein is CASSVGLIRVNKNIQYF.

This chain uses TRBV9 with TRBJ1-3, with 7 bases that match TRBD1. Unmatched junction bases numbered 7, after V lost 4 bases and J lost 0 bases. The germline CDR1 and CDR2 sequences are SGDLS and YYNGEE. The CDR3 loop spans 16 amino acids. Written as DNA, the CDR3 is TGTGCCAGCAGCCCCGGACAGGCTAGCTCTGGAAACACCATATATTTT. It translates to CASSPGQASSGNTIYF.

This chain joins TRBV7-3 and TRBJ2-3; D might be TRBD1 or TRBD2, each matching 5 bases. V shed 5 bases and J shed 4 bases, with 13 bases lying between them. The CDR3 totals 14 residues. Germline loops: CDR1 SGHTA, CDR2 FQGTGA. The DNA of the CDR3 is TGTGCCAGCAGCGTATCCCGAGGGGCAGATACGCAGTATTTT. It translates to CASSVSRGADTQYF.